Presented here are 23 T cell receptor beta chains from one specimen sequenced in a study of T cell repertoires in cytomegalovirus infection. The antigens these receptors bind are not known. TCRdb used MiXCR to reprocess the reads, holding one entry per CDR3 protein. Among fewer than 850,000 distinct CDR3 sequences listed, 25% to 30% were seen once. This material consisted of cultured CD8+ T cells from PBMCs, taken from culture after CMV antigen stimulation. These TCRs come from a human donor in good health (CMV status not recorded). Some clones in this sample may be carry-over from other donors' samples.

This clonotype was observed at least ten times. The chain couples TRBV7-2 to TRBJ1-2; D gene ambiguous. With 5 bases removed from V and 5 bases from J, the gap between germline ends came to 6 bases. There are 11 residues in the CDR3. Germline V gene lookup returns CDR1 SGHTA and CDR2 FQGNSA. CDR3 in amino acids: CASSRSYGYTF. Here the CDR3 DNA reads TGTGCCAGCAGCCGCTCTTATGGCTACACCTTC. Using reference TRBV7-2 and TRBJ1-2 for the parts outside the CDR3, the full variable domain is GAGVSQSPSNKVTEKGKDVELRCDPISGHTALYWYRQSLGQGLEFLIYFQGNSAPDKSGLPSDRFSAERTGGSVSTLTIQRTQQEDSAVYLCASSRSYGYTFGSGTRLTVV.

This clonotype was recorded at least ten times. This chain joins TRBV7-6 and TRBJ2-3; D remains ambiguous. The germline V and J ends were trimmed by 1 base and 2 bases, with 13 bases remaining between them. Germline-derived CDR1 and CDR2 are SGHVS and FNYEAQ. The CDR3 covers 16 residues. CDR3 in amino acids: CASSLVPRSDTDTQYF. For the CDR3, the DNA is TGTGCCAGCAGCTTAGTGCCCCGATCTGACACAGATACGCAGTATTTT.

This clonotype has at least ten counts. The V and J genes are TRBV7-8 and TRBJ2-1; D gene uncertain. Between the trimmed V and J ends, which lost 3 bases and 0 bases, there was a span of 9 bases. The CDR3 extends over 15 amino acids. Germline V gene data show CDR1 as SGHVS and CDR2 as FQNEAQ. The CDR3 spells CASSFLRSSYNEQFF. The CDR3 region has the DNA TGTGCCAGCAGCTTCCTGCGAAGCTCCTACAATGAGCAGTTCTTC.

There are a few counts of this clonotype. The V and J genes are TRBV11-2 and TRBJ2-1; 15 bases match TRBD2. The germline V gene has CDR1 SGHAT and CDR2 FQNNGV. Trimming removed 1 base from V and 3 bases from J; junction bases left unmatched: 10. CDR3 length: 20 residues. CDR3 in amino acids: CASSLGWTSGGDGDYNEQFF. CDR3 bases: TGTGCCAGCAGCTTAGGGTGGACTAGCGGGGGGGATGGGGACTACAATGAGCAGTTCTTC.

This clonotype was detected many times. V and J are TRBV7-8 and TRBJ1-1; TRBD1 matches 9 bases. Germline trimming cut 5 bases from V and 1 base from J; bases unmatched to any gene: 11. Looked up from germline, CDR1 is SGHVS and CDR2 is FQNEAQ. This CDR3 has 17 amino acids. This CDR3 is CASSHPGQGIGNTEAFF. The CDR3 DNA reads TGTGCCAGCAGCCATCCGGGACAGGGCATCGGGAACACTGAAGCTTTCTTT.

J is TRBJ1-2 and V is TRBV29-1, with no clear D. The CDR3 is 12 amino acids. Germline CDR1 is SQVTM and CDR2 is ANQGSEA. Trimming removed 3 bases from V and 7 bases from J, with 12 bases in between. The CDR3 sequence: CSVELWVGGYTF. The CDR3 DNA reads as TGCAGCGTTGAGTTGTGGGTGGGTGGCTACACCTTC.

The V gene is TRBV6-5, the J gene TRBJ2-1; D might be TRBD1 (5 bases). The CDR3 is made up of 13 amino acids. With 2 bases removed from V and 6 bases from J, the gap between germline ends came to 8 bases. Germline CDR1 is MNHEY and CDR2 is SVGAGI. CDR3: CASSYATVNEQFF. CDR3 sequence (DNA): TGTGCCAGCAGTTACGCGACAGTCAATGAGCAGTTCTTC.

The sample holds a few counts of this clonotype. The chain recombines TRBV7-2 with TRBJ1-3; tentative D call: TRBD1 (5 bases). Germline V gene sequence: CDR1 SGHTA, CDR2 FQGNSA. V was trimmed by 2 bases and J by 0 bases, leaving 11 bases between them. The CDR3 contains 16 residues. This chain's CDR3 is CASSLIKTGSGNTIYF. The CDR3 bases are TGTGCCAGCAGCTTAATTAAAACAGGCTCTGGAAACACCATATATTTT.

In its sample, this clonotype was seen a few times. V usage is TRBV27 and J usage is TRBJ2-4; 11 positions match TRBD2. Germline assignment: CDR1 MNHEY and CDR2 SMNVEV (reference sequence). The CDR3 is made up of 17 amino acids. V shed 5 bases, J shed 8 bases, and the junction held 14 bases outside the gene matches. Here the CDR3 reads CASSTQPLAGGRDIQYF. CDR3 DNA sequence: TGTGCCAGCAGTACGCAACCCCTAGCGGGGGGTAGGGACATTCAGTACTTC.

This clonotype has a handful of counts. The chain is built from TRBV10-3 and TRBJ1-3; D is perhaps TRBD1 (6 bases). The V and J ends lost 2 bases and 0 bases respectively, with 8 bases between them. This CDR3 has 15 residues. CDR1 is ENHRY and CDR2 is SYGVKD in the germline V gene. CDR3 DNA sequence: TGTGCCATCAGTGAGGACAGGAGCTCTGGAAACACCATATATTTT. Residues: CAISEDRSSGNTIYF.

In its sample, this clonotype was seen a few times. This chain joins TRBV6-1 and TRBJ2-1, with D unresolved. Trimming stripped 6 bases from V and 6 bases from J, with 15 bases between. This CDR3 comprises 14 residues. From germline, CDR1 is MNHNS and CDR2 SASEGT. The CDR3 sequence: CASSLTAVGNEQFF. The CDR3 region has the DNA TGTGCCAGCAGCCTAACAGCCGTTGGCAATGAGCAGTTCTTC.

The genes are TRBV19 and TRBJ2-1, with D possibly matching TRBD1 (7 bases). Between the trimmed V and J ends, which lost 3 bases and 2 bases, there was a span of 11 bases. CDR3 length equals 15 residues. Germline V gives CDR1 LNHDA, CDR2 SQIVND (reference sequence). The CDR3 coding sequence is TGTGCCAGTAGTATGGAGGGGGCGGCCTACAATGAGCAGTTCTTC. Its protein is CASSMEGAAYNEQFF. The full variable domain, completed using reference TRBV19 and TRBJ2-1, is DGGITQSPKYLFRKEGQNVTLSCEQNLNHDAMYWYRQDPGQGLRLIYYSQIVNDFQKGDIAEGYSVSREKKESFPLTVTSAQKNPTAFYLCASSMEGAAYNEQFFGPGTRLTVL.

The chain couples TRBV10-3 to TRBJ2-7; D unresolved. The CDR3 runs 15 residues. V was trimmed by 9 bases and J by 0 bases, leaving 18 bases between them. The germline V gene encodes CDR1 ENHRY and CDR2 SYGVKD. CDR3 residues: CAITSRRTSSYEQYF. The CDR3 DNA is TGTGCCATAACCTCCCGCAGGACGAGCTCCTACGAGCAGTACTTC.

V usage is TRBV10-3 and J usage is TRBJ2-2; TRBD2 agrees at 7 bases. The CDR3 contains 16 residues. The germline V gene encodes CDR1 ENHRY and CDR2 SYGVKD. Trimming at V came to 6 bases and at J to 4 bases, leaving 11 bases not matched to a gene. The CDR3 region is CAIRVGLTGSTGELFF. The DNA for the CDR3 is TGTGCCATCAGGGTGGGACTAACCGGATCCACCGGGGAGCTGTTTTTT.

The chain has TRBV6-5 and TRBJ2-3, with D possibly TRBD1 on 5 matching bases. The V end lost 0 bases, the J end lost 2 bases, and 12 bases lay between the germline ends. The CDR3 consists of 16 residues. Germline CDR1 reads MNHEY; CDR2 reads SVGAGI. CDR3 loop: CASSYSAQGITDTQYF. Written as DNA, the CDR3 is TGTGCCAGCAGTTACTCTGCCCAGGGAATCACAGATACGCAGTATTTT.

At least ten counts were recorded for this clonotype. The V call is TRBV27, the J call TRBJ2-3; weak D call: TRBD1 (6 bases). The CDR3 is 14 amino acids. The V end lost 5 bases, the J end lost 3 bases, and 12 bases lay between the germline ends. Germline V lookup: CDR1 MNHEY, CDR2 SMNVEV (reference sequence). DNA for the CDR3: TGTGCCAGCAGTCTTTTCAGGGGTACAGATACGCAGTATTTT. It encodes CASSLFRGTDTQYF.

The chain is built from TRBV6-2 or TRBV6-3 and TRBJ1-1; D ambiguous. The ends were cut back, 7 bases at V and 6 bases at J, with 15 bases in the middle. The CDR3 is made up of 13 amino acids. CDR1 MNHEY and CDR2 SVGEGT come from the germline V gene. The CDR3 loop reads CASTAGGGAEAFF. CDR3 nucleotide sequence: TGTGCCAGCACCGCGGGCGGAGGAGCTGAAGCTTTCTTT.

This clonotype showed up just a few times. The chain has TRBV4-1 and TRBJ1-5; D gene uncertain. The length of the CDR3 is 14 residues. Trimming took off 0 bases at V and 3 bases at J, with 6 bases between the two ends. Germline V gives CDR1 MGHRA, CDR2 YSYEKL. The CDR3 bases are TGCGCCAGCAGCCAAGATTGGACCAATCAGCCCCAGCATTTT. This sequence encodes CASSQDWTNQPQHF.

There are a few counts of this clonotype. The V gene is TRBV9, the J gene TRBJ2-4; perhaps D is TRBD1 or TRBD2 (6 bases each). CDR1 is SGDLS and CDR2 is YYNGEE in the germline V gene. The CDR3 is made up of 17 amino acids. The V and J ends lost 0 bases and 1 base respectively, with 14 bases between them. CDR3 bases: TGTGCCAGCAGCGTAGGAGGGGGGCCGGGGGCCAAAAACATTCAGTACTTC. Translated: CASSVGGGPGAKNIQYF.

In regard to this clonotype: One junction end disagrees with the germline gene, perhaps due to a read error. CDR3: CASSKSGTAYHEQFF. In DNA, the CDR3 is TGTGCCAGCAGCAAATCCGGGACGGCCTACCATGAGCAGTTCTTC. The chain links TRBV7-2 to TRBJ2-1; tentatively, D is TRBD1 or TRBD2 (5 bases each). Germline CDR1 and CDR2: SGHTA and FQGNSA. The CDR3 runs 15 residues. The full variable domain, its missing parts supplied by reference TRBV7-2 and TRBJ2-1, is GAGVSQSPSNKVTEKGKDVELRCDPISGHTALYWYRQSLGQGLEFLIYFQGNSAPDKSGLPSDRFSAERTGGSVSTLTIQRTQQEDSAVYLCASSKSGTAYHEQFFGPGTRLTVL.

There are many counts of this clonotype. The CDR3 loop reads CASSLTNYGYTF. The CDR3 region has the DNA TGTGCCAGCAGCTTAACTAACTATGGCTACACCTTC. This rearrangement joins TRBV7-6 to TRBJ1-2; D uncertain. Germline CDR1 is SGHVS and CDR2 is FNYEAQ. CDR3 length: 12 residues. V was cut by 2 bases and J by 0 bases, with 1 base left in between.

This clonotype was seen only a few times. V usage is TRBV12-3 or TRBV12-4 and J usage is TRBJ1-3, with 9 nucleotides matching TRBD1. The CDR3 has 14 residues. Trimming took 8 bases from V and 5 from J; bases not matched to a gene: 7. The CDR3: CASWNRGQRNTIYF. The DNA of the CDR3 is TGTGCCAGCTGGAACAGGGGGCAAAGAAACACCATATATTTT.

The CDR3 protein is CVSGREGYGYTF. The CDR3 DNA reads TGTGTCTCAGGGAGGGAGGGGTATGGCTACACCTTC. This chain links TRBV6-1 with TRBJ1-2; D may be TRBD1 (5 bases). The CDR3 is 12 residues long. Germline V lookup: CDR1 MNHNS, CDR2 SASEGT.